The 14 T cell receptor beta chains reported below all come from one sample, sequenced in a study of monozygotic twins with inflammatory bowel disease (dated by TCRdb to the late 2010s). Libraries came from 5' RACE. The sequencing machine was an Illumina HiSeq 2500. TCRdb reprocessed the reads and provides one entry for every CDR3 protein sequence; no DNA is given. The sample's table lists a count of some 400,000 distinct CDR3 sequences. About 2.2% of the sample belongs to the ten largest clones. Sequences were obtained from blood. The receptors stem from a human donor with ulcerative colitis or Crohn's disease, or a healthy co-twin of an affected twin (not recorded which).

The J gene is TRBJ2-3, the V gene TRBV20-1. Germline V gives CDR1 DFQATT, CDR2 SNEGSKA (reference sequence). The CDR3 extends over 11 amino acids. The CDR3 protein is CSAPSRDTQYF.

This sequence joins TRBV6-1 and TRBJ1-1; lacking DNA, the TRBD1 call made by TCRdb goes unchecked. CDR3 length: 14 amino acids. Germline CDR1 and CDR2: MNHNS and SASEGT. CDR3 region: CASSRSTGGTEAFF.

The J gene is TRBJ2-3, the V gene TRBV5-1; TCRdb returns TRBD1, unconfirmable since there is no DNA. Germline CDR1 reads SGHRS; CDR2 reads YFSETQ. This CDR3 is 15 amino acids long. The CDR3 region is CASSSAGRSTDTQYF. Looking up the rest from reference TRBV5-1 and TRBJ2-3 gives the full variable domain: KAGVTQTPRYLIKTRGQQVTLSCSPISGHRSVSWYQQTPGQGLQFLFEYFSETQRNKGNFPGRFSGRQFSNSRSEMNVSTLELGDSALYLCASSSAGRSTDTQYFGPGTRLTVL.

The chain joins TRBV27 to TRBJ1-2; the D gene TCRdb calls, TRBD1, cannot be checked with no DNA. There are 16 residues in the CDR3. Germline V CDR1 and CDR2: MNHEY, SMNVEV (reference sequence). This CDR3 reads CASSLLNIGTARGYTF.

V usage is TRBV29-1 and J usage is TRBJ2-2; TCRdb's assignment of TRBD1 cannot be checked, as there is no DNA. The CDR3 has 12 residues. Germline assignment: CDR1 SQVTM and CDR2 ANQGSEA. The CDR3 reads CSVGQGTGELFF.

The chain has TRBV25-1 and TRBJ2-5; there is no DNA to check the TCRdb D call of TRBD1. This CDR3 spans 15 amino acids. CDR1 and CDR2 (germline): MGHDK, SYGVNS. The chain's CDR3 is CASSDAGTGGASQYF.

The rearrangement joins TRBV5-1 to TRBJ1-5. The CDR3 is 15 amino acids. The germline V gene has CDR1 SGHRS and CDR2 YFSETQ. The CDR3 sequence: CASSSGLEGNQPQHF.

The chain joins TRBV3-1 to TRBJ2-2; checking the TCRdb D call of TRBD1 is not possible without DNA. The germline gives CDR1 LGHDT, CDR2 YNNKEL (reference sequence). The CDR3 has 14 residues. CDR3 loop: CASSRLTQGRELFF.

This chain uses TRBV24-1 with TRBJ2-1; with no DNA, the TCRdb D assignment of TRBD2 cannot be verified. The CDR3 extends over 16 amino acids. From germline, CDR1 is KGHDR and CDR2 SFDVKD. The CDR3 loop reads CATSDSLAEPYNEQFF.

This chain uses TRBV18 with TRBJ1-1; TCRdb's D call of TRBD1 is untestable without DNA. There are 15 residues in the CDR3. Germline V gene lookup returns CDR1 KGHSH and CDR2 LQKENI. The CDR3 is CASSPIPGGATEAFF. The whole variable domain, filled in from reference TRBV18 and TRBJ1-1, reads NAGVMQNPRHLVRRRGQEARLRCSPMKGHSHVYWYRQLPEEGLKFMVYLQKENIIDESGMPKERFSAEFPKEGPSILRIQQVVRGDSAAYFCASSPIPGGATEAFFGQGTRLTVV.

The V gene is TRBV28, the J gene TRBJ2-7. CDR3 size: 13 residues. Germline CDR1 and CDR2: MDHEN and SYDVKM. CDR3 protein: CALSGGSSYEQYF.

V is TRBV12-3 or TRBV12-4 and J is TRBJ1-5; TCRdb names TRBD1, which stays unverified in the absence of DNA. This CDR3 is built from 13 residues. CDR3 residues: CASSYTGVQPQHF.

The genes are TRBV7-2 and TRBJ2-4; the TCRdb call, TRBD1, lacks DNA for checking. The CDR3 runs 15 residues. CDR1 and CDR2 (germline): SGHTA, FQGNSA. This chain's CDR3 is CASSLAGTGKSIQYF.

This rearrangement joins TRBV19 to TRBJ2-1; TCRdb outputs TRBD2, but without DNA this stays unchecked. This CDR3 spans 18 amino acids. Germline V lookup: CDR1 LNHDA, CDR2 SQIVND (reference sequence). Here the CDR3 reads CASSGSASGMRLNNEQFF.